The source of this TCR beta chain is a study of blood T cell repertoires in COVID-19. Study details: Collection of acute and convalescent COVID-19 samples took place in the United States, Italy and Spain. PBMCs, B-cell-depleted T cells, or T cells provided the cDNA or gDNA that made up the material.

In the authors' workflow: How many nucleated cells were present was estimated from reference gene primer amplification. The data were produced by immunoSEQ multiplex PCR, yet TCRdb's version contains in-frame clones alone and is incomplete. V, J and clone size reflect that table, while D and trimming were determined from the DNA. The sample yields more than 65,000 clones, about four fifths seen once. V lost 4 bases and J lost 5, with 17 bases in between. The CDR3 runs 15 residues. The germline V gene encodes CDR1 SGHTA and CDR2 FQGNSA. The chain employs TRBV7-2 and TRBJ2-5; D might be TRBD2 (5 bases). The sample comprised peripheral blood. This receptor was identified in a woman between 65 and 79 years old with acute or convalescent COVID-19. The CDR3 DNA is TGTGCCAGCAGCTCCCCAGCCCTACGCGGGGAGACCCAGTACTTC. Translated, it gives CASSSPALRGETQYF.